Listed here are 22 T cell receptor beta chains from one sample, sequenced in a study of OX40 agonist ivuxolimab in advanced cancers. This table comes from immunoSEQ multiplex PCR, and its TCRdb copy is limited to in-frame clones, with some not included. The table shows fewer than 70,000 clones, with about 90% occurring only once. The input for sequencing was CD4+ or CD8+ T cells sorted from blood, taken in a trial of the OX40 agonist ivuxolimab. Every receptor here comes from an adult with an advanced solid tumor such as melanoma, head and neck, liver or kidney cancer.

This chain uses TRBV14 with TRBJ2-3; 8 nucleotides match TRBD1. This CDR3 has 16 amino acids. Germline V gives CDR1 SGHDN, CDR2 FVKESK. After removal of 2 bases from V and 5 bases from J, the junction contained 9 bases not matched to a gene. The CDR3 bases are TGTGCCAGCAGCCAACTGTCGAGACAGGGGTTAGATACGCAGTATTTT. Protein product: CASSQLSRQGLDTQYF.

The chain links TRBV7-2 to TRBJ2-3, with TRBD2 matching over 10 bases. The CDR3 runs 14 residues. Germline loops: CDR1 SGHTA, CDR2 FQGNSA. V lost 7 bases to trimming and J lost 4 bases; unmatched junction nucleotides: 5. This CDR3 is CASTSGSSADTQYF. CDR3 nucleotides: TGTGCCAGCACTAGCGGGAGTAGTGCAGATACGCAGTATTTT.

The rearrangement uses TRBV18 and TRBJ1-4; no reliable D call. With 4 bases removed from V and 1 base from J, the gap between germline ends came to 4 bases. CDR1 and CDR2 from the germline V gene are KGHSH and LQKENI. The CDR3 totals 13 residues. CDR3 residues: CASSRGTNEKLFF. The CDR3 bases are TGTGCCAGCTCACGGGGAACTAATGAAAAACTGTTTTTT.

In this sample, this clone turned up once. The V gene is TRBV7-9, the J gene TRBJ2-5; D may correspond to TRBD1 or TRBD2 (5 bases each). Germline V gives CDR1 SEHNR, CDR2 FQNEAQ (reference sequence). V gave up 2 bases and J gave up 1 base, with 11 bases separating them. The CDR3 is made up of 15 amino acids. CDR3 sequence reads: CASSLFRDRQETQYF. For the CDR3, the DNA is TGTGCCAGCAGCTTATTCCGGGACCGCCAAGAGACCCAGTACTTC. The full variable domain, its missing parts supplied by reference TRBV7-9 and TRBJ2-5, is DTGVSQNPRHKITKRGQNVTFRCDPISEHNRLYWYRQTLGQGPEFLTYFQNEAQLEKSRLLSDRFSAERPKGSFSTLEIQRTEQGDSAMYLCASSLFRDRQETQYFGPGTRLLVL.

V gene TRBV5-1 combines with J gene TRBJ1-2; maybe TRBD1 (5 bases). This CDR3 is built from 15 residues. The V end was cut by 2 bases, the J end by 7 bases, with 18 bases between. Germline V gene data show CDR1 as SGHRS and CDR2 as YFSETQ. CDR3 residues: CASSLGDFGIVGYTF. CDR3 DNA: TGCGCCAGCAGCTTAGGGGACTTCGGAATAGTTGGCTACACCTTC.

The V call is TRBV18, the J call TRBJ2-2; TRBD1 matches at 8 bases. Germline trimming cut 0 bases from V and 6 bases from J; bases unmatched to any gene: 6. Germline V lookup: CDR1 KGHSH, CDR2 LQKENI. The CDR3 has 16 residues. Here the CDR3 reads CASSPPWAGGPGELFF. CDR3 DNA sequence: TGTGCCAGCTCACCACCATGGGCAGGGGGCCCCGGGGAGCTGTTTTTT.

CDR3 residues: CASSLGTSGRSDEQFF. CDR3 DNA: TGCGCCAGCAGCCTAGGGACTAGCGGGAGGAGCGATGAGCAGTTCTTC. The chain links TRBV5-1 to TRBJ2-1; the match to TRBD2 covers 15 bases. Germline lookup yields CDR1 SGHRS and CDR2 YFSETQ. V dropped 4 bases and J dropped 8; count of bases not matched to a gene: 7. The CDR3 loop spans 16 amino acids.

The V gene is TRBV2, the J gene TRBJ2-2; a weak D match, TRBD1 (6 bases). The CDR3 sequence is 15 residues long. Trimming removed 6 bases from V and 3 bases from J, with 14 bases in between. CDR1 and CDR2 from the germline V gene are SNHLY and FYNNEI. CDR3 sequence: CASSGQNRDTGELFF. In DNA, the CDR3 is TGTGCCAGCAGCGGACAGAATCGGGACACCGGGGAGCTGTTTTTT.

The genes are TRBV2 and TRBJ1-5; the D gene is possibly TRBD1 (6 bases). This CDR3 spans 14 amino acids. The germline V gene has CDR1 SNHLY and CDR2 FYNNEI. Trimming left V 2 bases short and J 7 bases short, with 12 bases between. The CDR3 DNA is TGTGCCAGCAGTGAAAGGACCCAGGGGCAGCCCCAGCATTTT. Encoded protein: CASSERTQGQPQHF.

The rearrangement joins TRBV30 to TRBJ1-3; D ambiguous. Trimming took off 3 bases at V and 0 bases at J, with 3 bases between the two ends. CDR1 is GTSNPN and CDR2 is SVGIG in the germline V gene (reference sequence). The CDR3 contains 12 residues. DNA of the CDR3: TGTGCCTGGAGCTACTCTGGAAACACCATATATTTT. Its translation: CAWSYSGNTIYF. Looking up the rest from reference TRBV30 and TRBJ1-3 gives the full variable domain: SQTIHQWPATLVQPVGSPLSLECTVEGTSNPNLYWYRQAAGRGLQLLFYSVGIGQISSEVPQNLSASRPQDRQFILSSKKLLLSDSGFYLCAWSYSGNTIYFGEGSWLTVV.

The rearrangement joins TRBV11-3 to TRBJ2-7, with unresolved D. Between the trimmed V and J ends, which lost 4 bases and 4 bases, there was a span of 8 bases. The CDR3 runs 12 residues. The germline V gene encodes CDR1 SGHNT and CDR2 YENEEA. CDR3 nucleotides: TGTGCCAGCAGCTCCGAGGTATACGAGCAGTACTTC. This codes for CASSSEVYEQYF. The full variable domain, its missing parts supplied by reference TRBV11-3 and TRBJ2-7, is EAGVVQSPRYKIIEKKQPVAFWCNPISGHNTLYWYLQNLGQGPELLIRYENEEAVDDSQLPKDRFSAERLKGVDSTLKIQPAELGDSAVYLCASSSEVYEQYFGPGTRLTVT.

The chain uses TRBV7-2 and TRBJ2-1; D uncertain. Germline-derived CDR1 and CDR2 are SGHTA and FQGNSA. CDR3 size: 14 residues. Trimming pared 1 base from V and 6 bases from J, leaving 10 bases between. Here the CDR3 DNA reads TGTGCCAGCAGCTTAGATTCGAGTGGCAATGAGCAGTTCTTC. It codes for CASSLDSSGNEQFF.

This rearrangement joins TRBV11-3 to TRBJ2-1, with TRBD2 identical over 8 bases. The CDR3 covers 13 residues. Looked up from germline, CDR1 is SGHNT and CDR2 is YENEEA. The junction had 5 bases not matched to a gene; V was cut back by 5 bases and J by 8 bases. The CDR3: CASSVSGKHEQFF. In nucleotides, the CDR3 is TGTGCCAGCAGCGTTAGCGGGAAACATGAGCAGTTCTTC.

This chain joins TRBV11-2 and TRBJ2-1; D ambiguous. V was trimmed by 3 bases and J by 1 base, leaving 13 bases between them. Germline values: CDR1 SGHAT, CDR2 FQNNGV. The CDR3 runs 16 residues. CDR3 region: CASSFLQAKSYNEQFF. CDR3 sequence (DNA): TGTGCCAGCAGCTTCCTCCAAGCCAAATCCTACAATGAGCAGTTCTTC. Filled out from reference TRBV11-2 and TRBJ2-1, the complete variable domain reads EAGVAQSPRYKIIEKRQSVAFWCNPISGHATLYWYQQILGQGPKLLIQFQNNGVVDDSQLPKDRFSAERLKGVDSTLKIQPAKLEDSAVYLCASSFLQAKSYNEQFFGPGTRLTVL.

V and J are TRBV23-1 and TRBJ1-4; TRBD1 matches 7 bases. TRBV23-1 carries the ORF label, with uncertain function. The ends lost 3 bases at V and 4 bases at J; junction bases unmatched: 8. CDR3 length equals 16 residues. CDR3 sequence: CASSHMDRRNNEKLFF. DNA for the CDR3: TGCGCCAGCAGTCACATGGACAGGCGAAATAATGAAAAACTGTTTTTT.

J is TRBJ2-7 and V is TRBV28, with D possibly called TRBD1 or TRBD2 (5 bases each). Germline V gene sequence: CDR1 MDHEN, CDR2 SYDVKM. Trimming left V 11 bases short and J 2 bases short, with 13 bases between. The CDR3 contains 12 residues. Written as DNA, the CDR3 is TGTGCCTCCATCGGGGCTCCCTACGAGCAGTACTTC. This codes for CASIGAPYEQYF.

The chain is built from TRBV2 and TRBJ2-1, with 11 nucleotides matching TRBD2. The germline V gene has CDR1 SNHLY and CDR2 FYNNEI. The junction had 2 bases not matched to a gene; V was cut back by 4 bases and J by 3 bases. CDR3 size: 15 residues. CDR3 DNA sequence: TGTGCCAGCAGTGGGACTAGCGGGCTCTACAATGAGCAGTTCTTC. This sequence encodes CASSGTSGLYNEQFF.

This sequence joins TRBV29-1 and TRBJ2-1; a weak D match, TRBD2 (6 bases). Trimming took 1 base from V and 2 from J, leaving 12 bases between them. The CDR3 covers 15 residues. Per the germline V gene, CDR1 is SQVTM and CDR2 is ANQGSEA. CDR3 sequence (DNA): TGCAGCGTTGAAGGCGGGAAGGGGACCTACAATGAGCAGTTCTTC. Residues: CSVEGGKGTYNEQFF.

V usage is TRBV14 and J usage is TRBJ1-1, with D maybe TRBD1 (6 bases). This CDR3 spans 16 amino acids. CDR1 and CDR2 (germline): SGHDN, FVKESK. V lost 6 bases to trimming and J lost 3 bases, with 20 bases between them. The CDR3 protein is CASRQTGSRGYTEAFF. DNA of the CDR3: TGTGCCAGCAGACAAACAGGGAGTAGAGGGTACACTGAAGCTTTCTTT.

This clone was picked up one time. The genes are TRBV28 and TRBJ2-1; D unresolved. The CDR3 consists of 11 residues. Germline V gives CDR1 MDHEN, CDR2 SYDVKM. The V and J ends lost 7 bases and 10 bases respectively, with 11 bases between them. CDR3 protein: CASTTQREQFF. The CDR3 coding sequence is TGTGCCAGCACCACCCAAAGGGAGCAGTTCTTC.

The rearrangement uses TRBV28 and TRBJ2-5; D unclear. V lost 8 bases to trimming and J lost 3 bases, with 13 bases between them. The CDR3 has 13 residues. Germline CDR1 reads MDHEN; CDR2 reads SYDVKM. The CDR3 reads CASGRRVEETQYF. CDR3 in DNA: TGTGCCAGCGGACGGCGTGTTGAAGAGACCCAGTACTTC. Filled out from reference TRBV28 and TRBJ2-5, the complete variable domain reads DVKVTQSSRYLVKRTGEKVFLECVQDMDHENMFWYRQDPGLGLRLIYFSYDVKMKEKGDIPEGYSVSREKKERFSLILESASTNQTSMYLCASGRRVEETQYFGPGTRLLVL.

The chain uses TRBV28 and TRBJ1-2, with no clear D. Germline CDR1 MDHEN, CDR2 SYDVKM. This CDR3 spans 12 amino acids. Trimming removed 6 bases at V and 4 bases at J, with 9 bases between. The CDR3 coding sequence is TGTGCCAGCAGAGAAAGGGTCTATGGCTACACCTTC. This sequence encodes CASRERVYGYTF.